The 25 T cell receptor beta chains in this list originate from one sample, sequenced in a study of T cell repertoires in cytomegalovirus infection. MiXCR, applied by TCRdb to the reads, yields one record per CDR3 protein. The sample consists of about 270,000 distinct CDR3 sequences, less than 25% of them appearing once. The antigens these receptors bind are not known. This material consisted of cultured PBMCs, taken from culture after CMV antigen stimulation. Every receptor here comes from a human donor in good health (CMV status not recorded). Some clones in this sample may be carry-over from other donors' samples.

V is TRBV12-3 or TRBV12-4 and J is TRBJ2-1; TRBD1 agrees at 11 bases. The CDR3 is 15 residues long. Losses at the gene ends were 6 bases for V and 4 bases for J; bases not matched to a gene: 5. CDR3 sequence reads: CASSSGTGGYNEQFF. Here the CDR3 DNA reads TGTGCCAGCAGCTCGGGGACAGGGGGGTACAATGAGCAGTTCTTC.

The CDR3 loop is CSARWGLSYEQYF. The DNA for the CDR3 is TGCAGTGCTAGGTGGGGATTATCCTACGAGCAGTACTTC. This chain uses TRBV20-1 with TRBJ2-7; D remains unclear. The CDR3 consists of 13 residues. Trimming pared 3 bases from V and 1 base from J, leaving 10 bases between. CDR1 is DFQATT and CDR2 is SNEGSKA in the germline V gene (reference sequence).

This chain joins TRBV24-1 and TRBJ1-5; the match to TRBD1 covers 8 bases. The V segment lost 4 bases and the J segment 3 bases; nucleotides outside the gene matches: 4. The CDR3 has 15 residues. Germline V gene lookup returns CDR1 KGHDR and CDR2 SFDVKD. This CDR3 reads CATSDRQGFNQPQHF. The DNA for the CDR3 is TGTGCCACCAGTGACAGACAGGGGTTCAATCAGCCCCAGCATTTT.

This clonotype was observed a few times. The chain uses TRBV12-3 or TRBV12-4 and TRBJ2-1, with D tentatively TRBD2 (5 bases). The CDR3 loop spans 17 amino acids. Trimming pared 3 bases from V and 0 bases from J, leaving 15 bases between. CDR3 sequence: CASSFGTRSDSYNEQFF. CDR3 coding DNA: TGTGCCAGCAGTTTCGGAACTCGTAGCGACTCCTACAATGAGCAGTTCTTC.

This chain links TRBV20-1 with TRBJ2-3; 11 bases are a match to TRBD2. The CDR3 loop spans 14 amino acids. CDR1 and CDR2 from the germline V gene are DFQATT and SNEGSKA (reference sequence). V was clipped by 7 bases and J by 5 bases; unmatched bases: 8. Written as DNA, the CDR3 is TGCAGTGTACTAGTGACTAGCGGGAAAGATACGCAGTATTTT. This sequence encodes CSVLVTSGKDTQYF.

In this sample, this clonotype turned up a few times. The rearrangement links TRBV27 to TRBJ2-2; D unclear. Trimming left V 0 bases short and J 6 bases short, with 5 bases between. Looked up from germline, CDR1 is MNHEY and CDR2 is SMNVEV (reference sequence). The CDR3 consists of 13 residues. In nucleotides, the CDR3 is TGTGCCAGCAGTTTATCCCTATCCGGGGAGCTGTTTTTT. It is translated as CASSLSLSGELFF.

Regarding this clonotype: A much larger clone differs by one base, so this may be a read error. The genes are TRBV7-2 and TRBJ2-3; perhaps TRBD2 as D (5 bases). Trimming took 5 bases from V and 4 from J, leaving 10 bases between them. Germline assignment: CDR1 SGHTA and CDR2 FQGNSA. The CDR3 totals 13 residues. The CDR3 region is CASSPQDSDTQYF. Written as DNA, the CDR3 is TGTGCCAGCAGCCCCCAGGACTCAGATACGCAGTATTTT.

Only a few counts were recorded for this clonotype. V usage is TRBV6-4 and J usage is TRBJ1-2, with TRBD1 identical over 7 bases. Trimming at V came to 9 bases and at J to 2 bases, leaving 9 bases not matched to a gene. The CDR3 runs 14 residues. Germline CDR1 MRHNA, CDR2 SNTAGT. CDR3 bases: TGTGCCAGGCCAATACCGACAGGGAACTATGGCTACACCTTC. This translates into CARPIPTGNYGYTF.

This clonotype was observed many times. The chain has TRBV10-3 and TRBJ2-2; tentative D call: TRBD2 (6 bases). Germline CDR1 ENHRY, CDR2 SYGVKD. V was cut by 7 bases and J by 5 bases, with 14 bases left in between. The CDR3 runs 14 residues. The CDR3 loop reads CAIKGLPGTGELFF. CDR3 DNA sequence: TGTGCCATCAAAGGACTACCCGGAACCGGGGAGCTGTTTTTT.

The gene calls are TRBV27 and TRBJ2-3; D gene unclear. Germline-derived CDR1 and CDR2 are MNHEY and SMNVEV (reference sequence). V was cut by 7 bases and J by 0 bases, with 11 bases left in between. The CDR3 consists of 14 residues. CDR3 protein: CASTSTGSTDTQYF. The CDR3 DNA follows: TGTGCCAGCACCTCGACGGGCAGCACAGATACGCAGTATTTT.

The DNA for the CDR3 is TGCAGCGTTGAGGGATCTGGAAACACCATATATTTT. Translated: CSVEGSGNTIYF. This chain links TRBV29-1 with TRBJ1-3; D is uncertain. The CDR3 totals 12 residues. The V gene's germline CDR1 is SQVTM and CDR2 ANQGSEA. V dropped 3 bases and J dropped 1 base, with 4 bases sitting between them.

In this sample, this clonotype turned up a few times. The J gene is TRBJ2-5, the V gene TRBV4-1; 13 bases are shared with TRBD2. This CDR3 region has 17 residues. V was clipped by 2 bases and J by 3 bases; unmatched bases: 6. CDR1 and CDR2 (germline): MGHRA, YSYEKL. In DNA, the CDR3 is TGCGCCAGCAGCCAACCGACTAGCGGGAGGATGAAAGAGACCCAGTACTTC. This codes for CASSQPTSGRMKETQYF.

Notes on this clonotype: This may arise from a read error, as a much more abundant clone is one base away. The V and J genes are TRBV5-4 and TRBJ2-3, with 12 bases fitting TRBD2. Looked up from germline, CDR1 is SGHNT and CDR2 is YYREEE (reference sequence). V shed 4 bases, J shed 3 bases, and the junction held 3 bases outside the gene matches. This CDR3 comprises 15 residues. The CDR3, as DNA: TGTGCCAGCAGCGCCGGACTAGCGGGAACAGATACGCAGTATTTT. It specifies CASSAGLAGTDTQYF.

This clonotype was counted only a few times. This chain uses TRBV12-3 or TRBV12-4 with TRBJ2-1; 9 nucleotides match TRBD2. The CDR3 consists of 16 residues. V lost 5 bases and J lost 0; bases outside the gene matches: 5. The CDR3 sequence: CASSPRSGSSYNEQFF. The CDR3 DNA is TGTGCCAGCAGTCCTCGTAGCGGGAGCTCCTACAATGAGCAGTTCTTC.

Remarks on this clonotype: Given a much more abundant clone one base away, this may be a read error. The J gene is TRBJ1-1, the V gene TRBV7-2; D is ambiguous. The CDR3 runs 14 residues. Germline V gene data show CDR1 as SGHTA and CDR2 as FQGNSA. Trimming stripped 0 bases from V and 11 bases from J, with 16 bases between. CDR3 in amino acids: CASSLARAHGLAFF. The CDR3 DNA sequence: TGTGCCAGCAGCTTAGCGCGGGCTCATGGGTTGGCTTTCTTT.

V usage is TRBV6-2 or TRBV6-3 and J usage is TRBJ2-4; D possibly corresponds to TRBD2 (5 bases). CDR1 is MNHEY, CDR2 SVGEGT, per germline. Trimming took off 8 bases at V and 3 bases at J, with 11 bases between the two ends. CDR3 length: 13 amino acids. The CDR3 sequence: CASSGADKNIQYF. For the CDR3, the DNA is TGTGCCAGCTCAGGAGCGGACAAAAACATTCAGTACTTC.

V usage is TRBV12-3 or TRBV12-4 and J usage is TRBJ1-5, with D unresolved. CDR3 length: 15 amino acids. Trimming removed 6 bases from V and 0 bases from J, with 12 bases in between. CDR3 protein: CASRRVILSNQPQHF. CDR3 nucleotides: TGTGCCAGCAGAAGGGTCATCCTTAGCAATCAGCCCCAGCATTTT.

This clonotype came up many times. The rearrangement links TRBV6-2 or TRBV6-3 to TRBJ2-1, with 14 positions matching TRBD2. The germline gives CDR1 MNHEY, CDR2 SVGEGT. Losses at the gene ends were 2 bases for V and 1 base for J; bases not matched to a gene: 4. CDR3 length: 18 residues. The CDR3 region has the DNA TGTGCCAGCAGTTACCCCGGACTAGCGGGAGGATCCTACAATGAGCAGTTCTTC. It specifies CASSYPGLAGGSYNEQFF.

This clonotype was seen only a few times. The chain recombines TRBV27 with TRBJ2-5, with D perhaps TRBD1 (5 bases). V was cut by 4 bases and J by 0 bases, with 12 bases left in between. The CDR3 runs 15 residues. The V gene's germline CDR1 is MNHEY and CDR2 SMNVEV (reference sequence). CDR3 loop: CASSSPDNHQETQYF. DNA of the CDR3: TGTGCCAGCAGTTCGCCGGACAACCACCAAGAGACCCAGTACTTC.

As regards this clonotype: A much larger clone differs from this one at a single base, so this may be a read error. The V gene is TRBV7-6, the J gene TRBJ2-7, with D unclear. The V and J ends lost 1 base and 5 bases respectively, with 9 bases between them. The CDR3 consists of 13 residues. Germline assignment: CDR1 SGHVS and CDR2 FNYEAQ. This CDR3 reads CASSLDRRDEQYF. DNA for the CDR3: TGTGCCAGCAGCTTAGATCGCCGGGACGAGCAGTACTTC. Drawing the rest from reference TRBV7-6 and TRBJ2-7, the complete variable domain is GAGVSQSPRYKVTKRGQDVALRCDPISGHVSLYWYRQALGQGPEFLTYFNYEAQQDKSGLPNDRFSAERPEGSISTLTIQRTEQRDSAMYRCASSLDRRDEQYFGPGTRLTVT.

This clonotype was detected only a few times. The CDR3 reads CASSIDRGQQYF. For the CDR3, the DNA is TGTGCCAGTAGTATAGATCGAGGACAGCAGTATTTT. The chain employs TRBV19 and TRBJ2-3; a weak D match, TRBD1 (5 bases). Germline V gives CDR1 LNHDA, CDR2 SQIVND (reference sequence). There are 12 residues in the CDR3. With 0 bases removed from V and 11 bases from J, the gap between germline ends came to 9 bases.

The sample holds a few counts of this clonotype. The rearrangement links TRBV30 to TRBJ2-1, with D possibly TRBD2 on 6 matching bases. Germline-derived CDR1 and CDR2 are GTSNPN and SVGIG (reference sequence). The CDR3 contains 14 residues. Trimming removed 0 bases from V and 3 bases from J, with 9 bases in between. CDR3 sequence reads: CAWSVNSGYNEQFF. The CDR3 nucleotides read TGTGCCTGGAGTGTAAATAGCGGCTACAATGAGCAGTTCTTC.

The sample holds a few counts of this clonotype. This chain uses TRBV5-4 with TRBJ2-3; D is ambiguous. The germline V and J ends were trimmed by 2 bases and 2 bases, with 6 bases remaining between them. From germline, CDR1 is SGHNT and CDR2 YYREEE (reference sequence). CDR3 length: 13 amino acids. The CDR3 spells CASSFIPTDTQYF. Here the CDR3 DNA reads TGTGCCAGCAGCTTCATCCCCACAGATACGCAGTATTTT. Looking up the rest from reference TRBV5-4 and TRBJ2-3 gives the full variable domain: ETGVTQSPTHLIKTRGQQVTLRCSSQSGHNTVSWYQQALGQGPQFIFQYYREEENGRGNFPPRFSGLQFPNYSSELNVNALELDDSALYLCASSFIPTDTQYFGPGTRLTVL.

This clonotype was recorded many times. The chain joins TRBV7-9 to TRBJ2-7; D is unclear. Trimming stripped 0 bases from V and 3 bases from J, with 9 bases between. CDR1 SEHNR and CDR2 FQNEAQ come from the germline V gene (reference sequence). CDR3 length: 14 amino acids. CDR3 protein: CASSLAYRGYEQYF. CDR3 nucleotides: TGTGCCAGCAGCTTAGCGTACCGCGGCTACGAGCAGTACTTC.

The V call is TRBV19, the J call TRBJ2-7; TRBD1 or TRBD2 may be the D gene (6 bases each). The CDR3 consists of 16 residues. The V end was cut by 1 base, the J end by 7 bases, with 20 bases between. In germline, CDR1 is LNHDA, CDR2 SQIVND (reference sequence). Here the CDR3 reads CASSIAEGGPTGEQYF. The CDR3 bases are TGTGCCAGTAGTATAGCGGAGGGGGGACCCACGGGAGAGCAGTACTTC.